This TCR beta chain was observed in a study of shared clonotypes between healthy human individuals. Study background: The people who gave samples were two women and three men aged 18 to 49.

TCRdb's table, derived via immunoSEQ multiplex PCR, lists solely in-frame clones and lacks some. The sample has about 700,000 clones; around 90% are singletons. Findings and limits, study-wide: A generally larger estimated richness was seen in naive subsets than in memory subsets. What rarefaction showed was incomplete sorted-subset sequencing despite large depth.

Trimming took 1 base from V and 7 from J; bases not matched to a gene: 11. The CDR3 consists of 17 residues. Germline CDR1 reads SGHRS; CDR2 reads YFSETQ. As concerns this clone: Its antigen remains unknown.

Terminally differentiated effector memory CD45RA+ cells were excluded by CCR7 positive selection of CD45RO-negative cells. Specimen: naive CD8+ T cells sorted from blood. The source of this sequence is a man aged 30-40 years in good health. The chain couples TRBV5-1 to TRBJ2-1; 10 positions agree with TRBD2. This CDR3 is CASSLMDTGLATNEQFF. CDR3 coding DNA: TGCGCCAGCAGCTTGATGGATACGGGACTAGCGACTAATGAGCAGTTCTTC.